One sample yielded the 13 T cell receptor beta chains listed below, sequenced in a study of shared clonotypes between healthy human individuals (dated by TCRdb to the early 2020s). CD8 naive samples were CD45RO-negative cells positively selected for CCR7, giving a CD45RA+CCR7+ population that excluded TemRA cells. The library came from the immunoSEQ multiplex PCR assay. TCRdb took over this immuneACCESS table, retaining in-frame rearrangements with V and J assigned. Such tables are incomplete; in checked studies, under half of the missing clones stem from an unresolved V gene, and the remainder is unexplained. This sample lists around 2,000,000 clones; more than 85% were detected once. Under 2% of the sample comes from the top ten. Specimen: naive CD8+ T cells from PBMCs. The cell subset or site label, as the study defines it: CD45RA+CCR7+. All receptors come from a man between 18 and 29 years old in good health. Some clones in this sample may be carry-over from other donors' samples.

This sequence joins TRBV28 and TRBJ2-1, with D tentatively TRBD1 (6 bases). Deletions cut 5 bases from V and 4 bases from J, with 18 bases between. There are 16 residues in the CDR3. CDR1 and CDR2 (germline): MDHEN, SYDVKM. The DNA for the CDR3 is TGTGCCAGCAGTCCGCGGACAGAACTAATGTACAATGAGCAGTTCTTC. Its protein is CASSPRTELMYNEQFF.

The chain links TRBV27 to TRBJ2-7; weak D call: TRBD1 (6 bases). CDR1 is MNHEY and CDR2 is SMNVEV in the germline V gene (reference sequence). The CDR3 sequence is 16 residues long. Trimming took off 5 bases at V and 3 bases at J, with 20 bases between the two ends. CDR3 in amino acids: CASSETQGLAFYEQYF. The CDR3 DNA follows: TGTGCCAGCAGTGAGACACAGGGTCTCGCTTTCTACGAGCAGTACTTC.

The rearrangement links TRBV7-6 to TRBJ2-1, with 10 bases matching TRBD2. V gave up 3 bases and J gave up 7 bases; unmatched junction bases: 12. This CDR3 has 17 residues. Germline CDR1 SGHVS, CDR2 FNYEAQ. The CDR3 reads CASSFRGWKREGNEQFF. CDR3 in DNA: TGTGCCAGCAGCTTCAGGGGGTGGAAGCGGGAGGGGAATGAGCAGTTCTTC.

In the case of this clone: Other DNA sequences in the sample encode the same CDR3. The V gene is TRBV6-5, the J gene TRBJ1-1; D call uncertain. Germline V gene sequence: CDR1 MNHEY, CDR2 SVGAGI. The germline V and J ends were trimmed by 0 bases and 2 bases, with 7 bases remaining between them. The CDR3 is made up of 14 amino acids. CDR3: CASSYSEGNTEAFF. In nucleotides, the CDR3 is TGTGCCAGCAGTTACTCAGAGGGAAACACTGAAGCTTTCTTT.

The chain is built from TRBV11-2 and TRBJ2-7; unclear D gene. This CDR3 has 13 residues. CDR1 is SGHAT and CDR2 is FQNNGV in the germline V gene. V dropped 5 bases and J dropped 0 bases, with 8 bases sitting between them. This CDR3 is CASSPRYSYEQYF. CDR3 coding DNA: TGTGCCAGCAGCCCTAGATACTCCTACGAGCAGTACTTC.

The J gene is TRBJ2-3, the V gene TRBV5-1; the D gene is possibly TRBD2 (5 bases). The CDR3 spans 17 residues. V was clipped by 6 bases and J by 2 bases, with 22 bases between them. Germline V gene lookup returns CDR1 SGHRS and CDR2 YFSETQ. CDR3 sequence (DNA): TGCGCCAGCACCCCGCCGGGGATAGCAGCCCCCACAGATACGCAGTATTTT. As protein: CASTPPGIAAPTDTQYF.

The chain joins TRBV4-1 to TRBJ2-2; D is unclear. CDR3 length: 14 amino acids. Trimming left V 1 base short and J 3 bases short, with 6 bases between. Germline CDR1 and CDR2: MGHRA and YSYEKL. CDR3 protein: CASSQAWDTGELFF. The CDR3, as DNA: TGCGCCAGCAGCCAAGCCTGGGACACCGGGGAGCTGTTTTTT.

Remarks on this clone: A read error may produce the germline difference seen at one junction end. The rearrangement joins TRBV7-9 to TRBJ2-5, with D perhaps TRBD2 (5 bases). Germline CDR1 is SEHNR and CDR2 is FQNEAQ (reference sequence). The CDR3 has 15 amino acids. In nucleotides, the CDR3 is TGTGCCAGCAGTTTAGAGTTCGGGGTCCAAGAGACCCAGTACTTC. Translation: CASSLEFGVQETQYF.

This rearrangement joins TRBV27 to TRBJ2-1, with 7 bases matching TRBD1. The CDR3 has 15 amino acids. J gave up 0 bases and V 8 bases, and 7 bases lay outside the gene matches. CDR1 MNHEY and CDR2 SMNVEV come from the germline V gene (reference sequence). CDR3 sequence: CASRPDRSSYNEQFF. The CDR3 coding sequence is TGTGCCAGCCGCCCGGACAGGAGCTCCTACAATGAGCAGTTCTTC.

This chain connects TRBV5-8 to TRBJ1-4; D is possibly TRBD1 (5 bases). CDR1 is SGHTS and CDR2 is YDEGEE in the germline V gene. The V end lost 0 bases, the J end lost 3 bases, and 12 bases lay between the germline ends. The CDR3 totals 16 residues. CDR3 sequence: CASSLDGSGANEKLFF. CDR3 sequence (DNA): TGTGCCAGCAGCTTGGACGGCTCGGGGGCTAATGAAAAACTGTTTTTT.

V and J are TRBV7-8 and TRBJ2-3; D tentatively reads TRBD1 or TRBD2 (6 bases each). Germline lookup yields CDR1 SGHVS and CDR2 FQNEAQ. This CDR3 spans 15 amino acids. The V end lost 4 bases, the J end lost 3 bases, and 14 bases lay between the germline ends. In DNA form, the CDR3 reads TGTGCCAGCAGCTCAATCAGGGGAGGAACAGATACGCAGTATTTT. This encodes CASSSIRGGTDTQYF. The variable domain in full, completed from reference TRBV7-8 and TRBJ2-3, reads GAGVSQSPRYKVAKRGQDVALRCDPISGHVSLFWYQQALGQGPEFLTYFQNEAQLDKSGLPSDRFFAERPEGSVSTLKIQRTQQEDSAVYLCASSSIRGGTDTQYFGPGTRLTVL.

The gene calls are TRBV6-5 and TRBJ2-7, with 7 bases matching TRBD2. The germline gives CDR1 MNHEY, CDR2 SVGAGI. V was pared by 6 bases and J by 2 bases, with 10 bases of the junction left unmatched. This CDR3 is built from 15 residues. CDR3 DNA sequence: TGTGCCAGCAGCCCCCCGAGCGGGGTCGCCTACGAGCAGTACTTC. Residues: CASSPPSGVAYEQYF.

CDR3 region: CASSLGGAGVYEQYF. The CDR3 coding sequence is TGTGCCAGCAGCCTAGGGGGAGCGGGAGTTTACGAGCAGTACTTC. The chain combines TRBV11-2 with TRBJ2-7; the match to TRBD2 covers 8 bases. This CDR3 is 15 amino acids long. V was clipped by 5 bases and J by 4 bases; unmatched bases: 10. Germline-derived CDR1 and CDR2 are SGHAT and FQNNGV.